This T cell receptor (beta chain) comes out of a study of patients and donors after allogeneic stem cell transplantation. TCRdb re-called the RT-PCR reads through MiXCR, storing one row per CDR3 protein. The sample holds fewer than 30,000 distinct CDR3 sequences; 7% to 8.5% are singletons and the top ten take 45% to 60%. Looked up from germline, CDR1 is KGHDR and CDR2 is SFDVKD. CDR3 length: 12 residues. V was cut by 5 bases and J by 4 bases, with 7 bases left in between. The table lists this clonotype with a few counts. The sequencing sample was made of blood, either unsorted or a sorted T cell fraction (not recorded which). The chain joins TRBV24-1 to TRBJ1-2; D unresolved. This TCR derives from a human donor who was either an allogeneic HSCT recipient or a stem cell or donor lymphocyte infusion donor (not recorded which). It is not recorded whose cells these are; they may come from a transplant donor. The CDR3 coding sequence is TGTGCCACCAGTGTCGAGGGCTATGGCTACACCTTC. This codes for CATSVEGYGYTF.